This is a list of T cell receptor beta chains from one sample in a study of human T cells and chemical hapten exposure. Each CDR3 protein is one row after TCRdb ran MiXCR on the RACE reads. The sample carries just under 350,000 distinct CDR3 sequences, around 6.9% recorded once. The sequencing used whole blood, collected in connection with sensitization to the hapten diphenylcyclopropenone (DPC). The receptors shown here come from a young woman with alopecia areata. Some clones in this sample may be carry-over from other donors' samples. The CDR3 runs from the conserved cysteine through the conserved F or W. Fields, in order: J gene, clone size, V gene, D gene, CDR3 DNA, CDR3 protein. The D gene is left open where the match is weak. Rows may omit the clone size; those that give it use once, few, many or a size class.

j_gene: TRBJ1-1; abundance: few; v_gene: TRBV28; d_gene: .; CDR3nt: TGTGCCAGCAGTTTGTGGGGGAACACTGAAGCTTTCTTT; CDR3aa: CASSLWGNTEAFF
j_gene: TRBJ2-2; abundance: many; v_gene: TRBV10-3; d_gene: TRBD2; CDR3nt: TGTGCCATCAGTGACGGGGGGTCCTTGACCGGGGAGCTGTTTTTT; CDR3aa: CAISDGGSLTGELFF
j_gene: TRBJ2-1; abundance: few; v_gene: TRBV9; d_gene: .; CDR3nt: TGTGCCAGCAGCGTAGTGGTACGAGACAATGAGCAGTTCTTC; CDR3aa: CASSVVVRDNEQFF
j_gene: TRBJ1-1; abundance: .; v_gene: TRBV6-2/TRBV6-3; d_gene: TRBD1; CDR3nt: TGTGCCAGCAGTTACTCCGACAGGGGAGGAGCGAACACTGAAGCTTTCTTT; CDR3aa: CASSYSDRGGANTEAFF
j_gene: TRBJ1-2; abundance: many; v_gene: TRBV6-5; d_gene: .; CDR3nt: TGTGCCAGCAAACCGGGCGGGGATGCGGGCTATGGCTACACCTTC; CDR3aa: CASKPGGDAGYGYTF
j_gene: TRBJ1-1; abundance: .; v_gene: TRBV12-3/TRBV12-4; d_gene: .; CDR3nt: TGTGCCAGCAGTACCACCATGGGTTACACTGAAGCTTTCTTT; CDR3aa: CASSTTMGYTEAFF
j_gene: TRBJ1-2; abundance: few; v_gene: TRBV7-8; d_gene: TRBD1; CDR3nt: TGTGCCAGCAGCTTTATAGGACAGGGGTTTAATGGCTACACCTTC; CDR3aa: CASSFIGQGFNGYTF
j_gene: TRBJ2-1; abundance: few; v_gene: TRBV20-1; d_gene: TRBD1; CDR3nt: TGCAGTGCTAGGGGGGGACAGGGTGCTACCAGGGGCTCCTACAATGAGCAGTTCTTC; CDR3aa: CSARGGQGATRGSYNEQFF
j_gene: TRBJ2-2; abundance: .; v_gene: TRBV6-1; d_gene: .; CDR3nt: TGTGCCAGCAGAGAAAAAACAGGGACCGGGGAGCTGTTTTTT; CDR3aa: CASREKTGTGELFF
j_gene: TRBJ1-1; abundance: few; v_gene: TRBV6-5; d_gene: .; CDR3nt: TGTGCCACTGGGTTGGCCCAGTGGACTGAAGCTTTCTTT; CDR3aa: CATGLAQWTEAFF
j_gene: TRBJ1-1; abundance: .; v_gene: TRBV7-9; d_gene: .; CDR3nt: TGTGCCAGCAGCCCTACCCTGTATGCTGAAGCTTTCTTT; CDR3aa: CASSPTLYAEAFF